The rows below give T cell receptor beta chains drawn from one sample of a study of T cell changes during pregnancy in multiple sclerosis. Using immunoSEQ multiplex PCR, the repertoire was profiled, and TCRdb retains in-frame clones only, with some absent. This table holds 47,000 or so clones, about 90% found once. The material sequenced was peripheral blood, taken in the first trimester of pregnancy. The receptors here all came from a female donor with multiple sclerosis, enrolled in a pregnancy study. Each CDR3 is given with its conserved first and last residue. Clone sizes are given selectively: once, few, many, or a class where the clone is expanded.

V: TRBV4-1
length: 17
size: NA
J: TRBJ1-5
CDR3: CASSQEAQGALGQPQHF

V: TRBV27
length: 12
size: NA
J: TRBJ2-4
CDR3: CASSVEGNIQYF

V: TRBV29-1
length: 16
size: NA
J: TRBJ1-2
CDR3: CSARNSGDRGRGGYTF

V: TRBV12-5
length: 12
size: NA
J: TRBJ1-4
CDR3: CASGFGNEKLFF

V: TRBV4-1
length: 15
size: NA
J: TRBJ2-1
CDR3: CASSQGAGDINEQFF

V: TRBV11-1
length: 14
size: few
J: TRBJ2-7
CDR3: CASSLVQADYEQYF

V: TRBV18
length: 13
size: NA
J: TRBJ2-7
CDR3: CASSPPGSYEQYF

V: TRBV19
length: 17
size: NA
J: TRBJ2-4
CDR3: CASSIGRDRGAKNIQYF

V: TRBV5-1
length: 13
size: NA
J: TRBJ2-7
CDR3: CASSPTGAFEQYF

V: TRBV30
length: 13
size: NA
J: TRBJ1-2
CDR3: CAWKRDGRYGYTF

V: TRBV21-1
length: 14
size: NA
J: TRBJ1-1
CDR3: CASAEDRGPTEAFF

V: TRBV28
length: 18
size: NA
J: TRBJ2-5
CDR3: CASSSSHARGGNQETQYF

V: TRBV5-6
length: 13
size: NA
J: TRBJ1-2
CDR3: CASSLAVRGSYTF

V: TRBV7-6
length: 14
size: NA
J: TRBJ2-5
CDR3: CASSLELVQETQYF

V: TRBV7-9
length: 15
size: NA
J: TRBJ1-1
CDR3: CASSSPSRGDTEAFF

V: TRBV9
length: 14
size: NA
J: TRBJ2-3
CDR3: CASSAGTGADTQYF

V: TRBV10-3
length: 15
size: NA
J: TRBJ2-1
CDR3: CAISDRQGGYNEQFF